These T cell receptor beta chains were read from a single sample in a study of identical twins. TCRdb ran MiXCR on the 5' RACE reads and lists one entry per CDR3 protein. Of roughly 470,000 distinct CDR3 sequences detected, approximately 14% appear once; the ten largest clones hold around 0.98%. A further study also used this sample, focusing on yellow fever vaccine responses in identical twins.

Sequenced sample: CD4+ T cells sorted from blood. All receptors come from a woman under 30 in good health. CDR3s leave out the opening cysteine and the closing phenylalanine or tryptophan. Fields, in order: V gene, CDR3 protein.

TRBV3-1	ASSQRGGSYEQY
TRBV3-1	ASSQARTRVGSDTQY
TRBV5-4	ASSSIAGVGEQF
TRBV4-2	ASSQVVRDRANGALH
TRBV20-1	SARDSGVVDIQY
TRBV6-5	ATLDRRGNEQF
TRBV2	ASSEMEIETQY
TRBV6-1	ASGTGNPDTQY
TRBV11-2	ASSLEGQLSTDTQY
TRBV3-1	ASSQRGGRNEQF
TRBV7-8	ASSLDRVHNEQF
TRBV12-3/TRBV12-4	ASSLRRGTYEQY
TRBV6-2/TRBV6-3	ASRDGDIQY
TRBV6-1	ASSEILLGRSTGELF
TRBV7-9	ASSLGGGGIRETQY
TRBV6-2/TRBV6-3	ASRKPWLPRDGLMGANVLT
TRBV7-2	ASSLVVQGTQY
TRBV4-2	ASSQEPGQGYNEQF
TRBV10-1	ASTPTQGPEGEQY
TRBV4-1	ASSQDGSPYNEQF
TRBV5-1	ASSLWWGQAGVIDNEQF
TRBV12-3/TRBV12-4	ASSFVSYNEQF
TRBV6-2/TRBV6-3	ASSLPPGDNEQF
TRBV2	ASSDNPLEYTGELF
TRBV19	ASSTGTGNPYEQY
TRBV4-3	ASSHVRTGGDTQY
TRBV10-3	AISEASGSYSEQF
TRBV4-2	ASSQSGGQPQH
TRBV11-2	ASSYRTGGINEQY
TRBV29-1	SVGGRDTEAF
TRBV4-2	ASSQAAGGSYNEQF
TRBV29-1	SVAPGLINPYEQY
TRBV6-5	ASSYSESADGYT
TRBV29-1	SVTSGRASEQY
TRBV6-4	ASSLGSGTGELF
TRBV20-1	SARDWEGSSSNQPQH
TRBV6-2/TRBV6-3	ASRLWDTGELF
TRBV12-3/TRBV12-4	ASNSGTGFSYEQY
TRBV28	ASRRTGGLSTDTQY
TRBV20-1	SARDRGSGTEAF
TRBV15	ATSRIVGTGENEQY
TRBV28	ASNADREVSGANVLT
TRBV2	ASSESAGDVYEQY
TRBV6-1	ASSQDQGAGNQPQH
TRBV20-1	SAWPDYTDTQY
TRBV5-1	ASRPPGQGSYEQY
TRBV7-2	ASSFSGADPYEQY